One and the same sample provided the 15 T cell receptor beta chains below, sequenced in a study of blood T cell repertoires in COVID-19 (TCRdb year 2020). Library prep was done by the immunoSEQ multiplex PCR assay. The clones in this table, taken by TCRdb from immuneACCESS, are in-frame only. Not every clone is retained; where verified, under half of the shortfall comes from an unresolved V gene, and the cause of the rest is unknown. The sample profile shows 75,000 to 90,000 clones; approximately 89% of them were found once. The ten largest clones add up to 5.5% to 6% of the sample. Input material: peripheral blood. The receptors derive from a human donor in a cohort sampled during active COVID-19.

J is TRBJ1-5 and V is TRBV2; 7 bases agree with TRBD1. The CDR3 is 15 residues long. CDR1 and CDR2 (germline): SNHLY, FYNNEI. The ends lost 2 bases at V and 4 bases at J; junction bases unmatched: 5. CDR3 amino acids: CASSENTGVNQPQHF. CDR3 sequence (DNA): TGTGCCAGCAGTGAAAACACAGGGGTGAATCAGCCCCAGCATTTT.

The CDR3 DNA reads TGTGCCAGCAGGTCTTCAGGGGCTATGAATCAGCCCCAGCATTTT. This translates into CASRSSGAMNQPQHF. The chain links TRBV6-5 to TRBJ1-5; possible D gene TRBD1, 6 bases. Deletions cut 6 bases from V and 4 bases from J, with 16 bases between. The CDR3 totals 15 residues. In germline, CDR1 is MNHEY, CDR2 SVGAGI.

The chain joins TRBV12-5 to TRBJ2-7; D may be TRBD2 (6 bases). The germline V gene encodes CDR1 LGHNT and CDR2 FRNRAP. The V end was cut by 5 bases, the J end by 3 bases, with 20 bases between. This CDR3 comprises 16 residues. For the CDR3, the DNA is TGTGCTAGTGGTAAAGAGGGACTCCTGAAAGGCTACGAGCAGTACTTC. Translated: CASGKEGLLKGYEQYF.

CDR3 in amino acids: CASSLWGSGNTGELFF. As DNA, the CDR3 is TGTGCCAGCAGTTTATGGGGAAGCGGGAACACCGGGGAGCTGTTTTTT. The chain uses TRBV27 and TRBJ2-2, with D perhaps TRBD2 (5 bases). V was cut by 1 base and J by 1 base, with 10 bases left in between. The germline V gene has CDR1 MNHEY and CDR2 SMNVEV (reference sequence). This CDR3 has 16 residues.

This chain uses TRBV4-3 with TRBJ2-6, with D perhaps matching TRBD1 (5 bases). The CDR3 is 14 amino acids. Germline V lookup: CDR1 LGHNA, CDR2 YSLEER. The V and J ends lost 4 bases and 4 bases respectively, with 8 bases between them. The CDR3 reads CASSPGLGANVLTF. As DNA, the CDR3 is TGCGCCAGCAGCCCAGGGCTAGGGGCCAACGTCCTGACTTTC.

The chain couples TRBV5-1 to TRBJ2-1, with no clear D. Trimming shortened V by 0 bases and J by 7 bases, and 14 bases separated the two germline ends. CDR1 is SGHRS, CDR2 YFSETQ, per germline. This CDR3 contains 15 residues. The CDR3 nucleotides are TGCGCCAGCAGCTTGGTAGCCGGCGGTTGGAATGAGCAGTTCTTC. The encoded protein is CASSLVAGGWNEQFF.

This clone showed up just a few times. V gene TRBV6-4 combines with J gene TRBJ2-3; a possible D gene is TRBD2 (6 bases). CDR1 is MRHNA and CDR2 is SNTAGT in the germline V gene. CDR3 length equals 15 residues. The V end was cut by 6 bases, the J end by 2 bases, with 15 bases between. DNA for the CDR3: TGTGCCAGCAGCCGCGGGGTCTCTTCCACAGATACGCAGTATTTT. It encodes CASSRGVSSTDTQYF.

This clone was observed once. CDR3 coding DNA: TGTGCCAGCAGCGCAGAGGGGGGGAAAGCTTTCTTT. Amino acids: CASSAEGGKAFF. The chain couples TRBV7-3 to TRBJ1-1, with a weak D call TRBD1 (6 bases). CDR3 length equals 12 residues. Trimming stripped 5 bases from V and 9 bases from J, with 13 bases between. Germline V CDR1 and CDR2: SGHTA, FQGTGA.

The V call is TRBV19, the J call TRBJ1-4, with 9 bases matching TRBD1. Germline CDR1 LNHDA, CDR2 SQIVND (reference sequence). With 10 bases clipped from V and 5 bases from J, the junction kept 8 bases outside the gene matches. The CDR3 has 14 amino acids. CDR3 residues: CATNTGTGNEKLFF. The CDR3 DNA reads TGTGCCACCAACACCGGGACAGGGAATGAAAAACTGTTTTTT.

There are a few counts of this clone. The V and J genes are TRBV4-2 and TRBJ1-3, with TRBD1 identical over 7 bases. The germline V gene encodes CDR1 LGHNA and CDR2 YNFKEQ. With 3 bases clipped from V and 0 bases from J, the junction kept 5 bases outside the gene matches. The CDR3 is 16 residues long. The CDR3 protein is CASSQSQGNSGNTIYF. CDR3 sequence (DNA): TGTGCCAGCAGCCAGTCACAGGGGAACTCTGGAAACACCATATATTTT.

The J gene is TRBJ2-7, the V gene TRBV18; TRBD2 aligns across 8 bases. Per germline, CDR1 KGHSH and CDR2 LQKENI. This CDR3 contains 13 residues. The junction had 5 bases not matched to a gene; V was cut back by 6 bases and J by 4 bases. CDR3 sequence (DNA): TGTGCCAGCTCGCGCGGGGGGCCTTACGAGCAGTACTTC. As protein: CASSRGGPYEQYF. The variable domain in full, with the rest retrieved from reference TRBV18 and TRBJ2-7, is NAGVMQNPRHLVRRRGQEARLRCSPMKGHSHVYWYRQLPEEGLKFMVYLQKENIIDESGMPKERFSAEFPKEGPSILRIQQVVRGDSAAYFCASSRGGPYEQYFGPGTRLTVT.

The CDR3 spells CASSLPGGLTGELFF. CDR3 in DNA: TGTGCCAGTAGTCTTCCGGGGGGGCTCACCGGGGAGCTGTTTTTT. The chain uses TRBV19 and TRBJ2-2; 8 bases match TRBD2. The J segment lost 4 bases and the V segment lost 5 bases, leaving 6 bases of the junction unmatched. There are 15 residues in the CDR3. Germline V gene sequence: CDR1 LNHDA, CDR2 SQIVND (reference sequence).

J is TRBJ1-1 and V is TRBV18; 7 bases match TRBD1. This CDR3 spans 17 amino acids. Germline CDR1 and CDR2: KGHSH and LQKENI. V shed 3 bases and J 1 base; nucleotides not matched to a gene: 11. CDR3 amino acids: CASSPNRGPPQNTEAFF. CDR3 DNA sequence: TGTGCCAGCTCACCGAACAGGGGTCCCCCTCAGAACACTGAAGCTTTCTTT.

The V call is TRBV24-1, the J call TRBJ2-2, with D possibly matching TRBD1 (6 bases). This CDR3 contains 16 residues. Trimming took off 3 bases at V and 0 bases at J, with 10 bases between the two ends. CDR1 and CDR2 (germline): KGHDR, SFDVKD. Here the CDR3 reads CATSDPTGTNTGELFF. For the CDR3, the DNA is TGTGCCACCAGTGATCCCACAGGGACGAACACCGGGGAGCTGTTTTTT.

The chain employs TRBV5-6 and TRBJ1-2; D remains ambiguous. There are 13 residues in the CDR3. Trimming stripped 2 bases from V and 3 bases from J, with 8 bases between. Germline V gene data show CDR1 as SGHDT and CDR2 as YYEEEE. The CDR3, as DNA: TGTGCCAGCAGCTTCGGAGGGTACTATGGCTACACCTTC. Protein: CASSFGGYYGYTF.